The 7 T cell receptor beta chains below come from one sample, sequenced in a study of early T cells in non-severe SARS-CoV-2 infection. Via MiXCR, TCRdb re-called the 5' RACE reads, giving one row per CDR3 protein. The sample shows roughly 90,000 distinct CDR3 sequences, about 15% of them seen only once. Sequenced: whole blood. The source of these receptors is an adult who was a healthcare worker with PCR-confirmed SARS-CoV-2 infection or an uninfected control (not recorded which).

Ten or more counts support this clonotype. The chain couples TRBV29-1 to TRBJ1-1; maybe TRBD1 (6 bases). The V gene lost 1 base and the J gene lost 8 bases, with 11 bases spanning the gap. This CDR3 spans 12 amino acids. CDR1 is SQVTM and CDR2 is ANQGSEA in the germline V gene. The CDR3 spells CSVEGQVTEAFF. CDR3 nucleotides: TGCAGCGTTGAAGGACAGGTTACAGAAGCTTTCTTT. Looking up the rest from reference TRBV29-1 and TRBJ1-1 gives the full variable domain: SAVISQKPSRDICQRGTSLTIQCQVDSQVTMMFWYRQQPGQSLTLIATANQGSEATYESGFVIDKFPISRPNLTFSTLTVSNMSPEDSSIYLCSVEGQVTEAFFGQGTRLTVV.

This clonotype has more than one count but fewer than ten. This sequence joins TRBV29-1 and TRBJ2-1; 7 bases are shared with TRBD1. With V trimmed by 6 bases and J by 4 bases, 9 bases remained unmatched. Germline CDR1 SQVTM, CDR2 ANQGSEA. The CDR3 has 14 amino acids. The CDR3 protein is CSVAPGQLYNEQFF. CDR3 coding DNA: TGCAGCGTAGCCCCGGGACAGCTATACAATGAGCAGTTCTTC.

CDR3 sequence (DNA): TGTGCCAGCAGTGAATCCTCACCGAATCGAGCTTTCTTT. Protein: CASSESSPNRAFF. This chain joins TRBV25-1 and TRBJ1-1; no firm D call. Germline values: CDR1 MGHDK, CDR2 SYGVNS. Trimming cost V 1 base and J 10 bases, with 13 bases left between them. CDR3 length: 13 residues.

The chain employs TRBV11-2 and TRBJ1-1; D uncertain. Germline CDR1 is SGHAT and CDR2 is FQNNGV. There are 15 residues in the CDR3. V was cut by 3 bases and J by 1 base, with 12 bases left in between. CDR3 sequence (DNA): TGTGCCAGCAGCTTTAGGTTCGTTAAGAACACTGAAGCTTTCTTT. Encoded protein: CASSFRFVKNTEAFF. Together with reference TRBV11-2 and TRBJ1-1, the CDR3 gives the full variable domain: EAGVAQSPRYKIIEKRQSVAFWCNPISGHATLYWYQQILGQGPKLLIQFQNNGVVDDSQLPKDRFSAERLKGVDSTLKIQPAKLEDSAVYLCASSFRFVKNTEAFFGQGTRLTVV.

The CDR3, as DNA: TGTGCCAGCTCCAGAAAGGCTAGCGGGGGGCTGTACGAGCAGTACGTC. Amino acids: CASSRKASGGLYEQYV. The rearrangement joins TRBV18 to TRBJ2-7; the match to TRBD2 covers 11 bases. The CDR3 spans 16 residues. Germline V gene lookup returns CDR1 KGHSH and CDR2 LQKENI. The V segment lost 6 bases and the J segment 4 bases; nucleotides outside the gene matches: 11.

The rearrangement uses TRBV7-3 and TRBJ2-3; D perhaps matches TRBD2 (6 bases). Trimming cost V 4 bases and J 1 base, with 12 bases left between them. Looked up from germline, CDR1 is SGHTA and CDR2 is FQGTGA. The CDR3 is made up of 15 amino acids. CDR3 nucleotide sequence: TGTGCCAGCAGCTCCGGTCCGGGGGGCACAGATACGCAGTATTTT. Protein sequence: CASSSGPGGTDTQYF.

V is TRBV10-3 and J is TRBJ2-3; TRBD2 might be the D (6 bases). CDR3 length equals 15 residues. Germline values: CDR1 ENHRY, CDR2 SYGVKD. The germline V and J ends were trimmed by 0 bases and 3 bases, with 10 bases remaining between them. CDR3 bases: TGTGCCATCAGTGAGTCGAAACGGGAGACAGATACGCAGTATTTT. Translated: CAISESKRETDTQYF.